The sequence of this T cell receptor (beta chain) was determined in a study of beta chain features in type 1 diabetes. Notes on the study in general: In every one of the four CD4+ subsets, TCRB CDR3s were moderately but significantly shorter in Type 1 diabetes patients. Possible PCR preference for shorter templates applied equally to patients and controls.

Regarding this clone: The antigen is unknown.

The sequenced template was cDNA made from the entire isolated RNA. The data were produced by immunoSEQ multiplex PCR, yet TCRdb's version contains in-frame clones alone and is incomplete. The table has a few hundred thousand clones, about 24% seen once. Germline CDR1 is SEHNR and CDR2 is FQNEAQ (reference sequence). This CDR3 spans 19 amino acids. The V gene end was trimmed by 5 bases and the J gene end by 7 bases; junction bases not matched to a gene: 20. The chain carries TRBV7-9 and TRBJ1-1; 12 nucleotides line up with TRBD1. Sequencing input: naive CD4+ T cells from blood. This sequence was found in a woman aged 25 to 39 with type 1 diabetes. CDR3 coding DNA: TGTGCCAGCAGCGCTACGATGGGACAGGGGGCCCGGGTTTATGGTGAAGCTTTCTTT. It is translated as CASSATMGQGARVYGEAFF.